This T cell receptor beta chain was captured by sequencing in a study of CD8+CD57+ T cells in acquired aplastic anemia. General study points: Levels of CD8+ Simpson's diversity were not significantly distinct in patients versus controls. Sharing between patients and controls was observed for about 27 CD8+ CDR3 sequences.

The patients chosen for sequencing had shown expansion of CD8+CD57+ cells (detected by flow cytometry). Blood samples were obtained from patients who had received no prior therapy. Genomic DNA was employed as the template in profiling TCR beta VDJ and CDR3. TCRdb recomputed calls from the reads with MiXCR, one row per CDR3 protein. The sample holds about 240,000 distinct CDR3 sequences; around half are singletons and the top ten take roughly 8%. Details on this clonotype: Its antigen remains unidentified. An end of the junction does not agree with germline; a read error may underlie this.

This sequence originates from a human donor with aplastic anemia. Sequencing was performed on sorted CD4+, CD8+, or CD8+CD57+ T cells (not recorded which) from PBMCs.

The CDR3 coding sequence is TGCAGCGCTTCCCAACAGGGGGAGGTATCCTTC. Protein: CSASQQGEVSF. The rearrangement uses TRBV29-1 and TRBJ2-5; 8 bases line up with TRBD1. CDR1 and CDR2 from the germline V gene are SQVTM and ANQGSEA. CDR3 length: 11 amino acids.